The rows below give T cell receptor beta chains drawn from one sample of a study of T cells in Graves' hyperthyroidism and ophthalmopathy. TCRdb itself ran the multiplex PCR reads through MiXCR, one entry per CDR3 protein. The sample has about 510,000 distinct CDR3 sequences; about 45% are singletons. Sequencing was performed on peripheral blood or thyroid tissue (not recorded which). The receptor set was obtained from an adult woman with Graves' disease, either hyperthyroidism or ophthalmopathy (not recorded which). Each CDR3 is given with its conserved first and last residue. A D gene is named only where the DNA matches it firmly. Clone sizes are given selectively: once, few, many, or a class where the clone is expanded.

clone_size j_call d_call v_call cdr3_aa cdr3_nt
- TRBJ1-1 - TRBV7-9 CASSPTSGRNTEAFF TGTGCCAGCAGTCCTACTAGCGGGAGGAACACTGAAGCTTTCTTT
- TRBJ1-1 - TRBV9 CASSPLDLGTEAFF TGTGCCAGCAGCCCTCTTGATTTGGGGACTGAAGCTTTCTTT
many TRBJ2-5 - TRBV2 CASSELSAGYQETQYF TGTGCCAGCAGTGAATTATCGGCCGGGTACCAAGAGACCCAGTACTTC
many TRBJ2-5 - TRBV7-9 CASSFGASSTTGQETQYF TGTGCCAGCAGCTTTGGGGCAAGCTCTACAACAGGGCAAGAGACCCAGTACTTC
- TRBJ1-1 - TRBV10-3 CAISDVGDTEAFF TGTGCCATCAGTGATGTTGGGGACACTGAAGCTTTCTTT
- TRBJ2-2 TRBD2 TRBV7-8 CASSQGLAGVVHTGELFF TGTGCCAGCAGCCAGGGACTAGCGGGAGTAGTACACACCGGGGAGCTGTTTTTT
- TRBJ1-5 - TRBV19 CASRPSGIRNQPQHF TGTGCCAGTAGGCCTAGCGGGATCCGCAATCAGCCCCAGCATTTT
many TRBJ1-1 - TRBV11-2 CASSLSANGAFF TGTGCCAGCAGCTTAAGTGCGAATGGAGCTTTCTTT
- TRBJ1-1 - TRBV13 CASSLEGVNTEAFF TGTGCCAGCAGCTTGGAAGGGGTCAACACTGAAGCTTTCTTT
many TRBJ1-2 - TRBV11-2 CASSLIGLPNYGYTF TGTGCCAGCAGCTTAATAGGACTTCCAAACTATGGCTACACCTTC
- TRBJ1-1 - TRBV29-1 CSVEGGTVTEAFF TGCAGCGTTGAAGGGGGAACAGTGACTGAAGCTTTCTTT
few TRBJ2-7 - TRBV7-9 CASSNTAVSEQYF TGTGCCAGCAGCAACACGGCAGTAAGCGAGCAGTACTTC
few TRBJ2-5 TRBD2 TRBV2 CARVASGRSSETQYF TGTGCTAGAGTAGCTAGCGGGAGGTCTTCGGAGACCCAGTACTTC
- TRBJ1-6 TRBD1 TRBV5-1 CASSLEGRGPSPLHF TGCGCCAGCAGCTTGGAGGGCAGGGGGCCTTCACCCCTCCACTTT
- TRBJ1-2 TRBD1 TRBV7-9 CASATGDYGYTF TGTGCCAGCGCCACAGGGGACTATGGCTACACCTTC
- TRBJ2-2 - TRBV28 CASSPTGRSTGELFF TGTGCCAGCAGTCCGACAGGGAGGAGTACTGGGGAGCTGTTTTTT
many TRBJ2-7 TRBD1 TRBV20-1 CSAPDRGSGEQYF TGCAGTGCTCCGGACAGGGGTTCGGGCGAGCAGTACTTC
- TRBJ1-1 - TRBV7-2 CASSQTFQGPQNTEAFF TGTGCCAGCAGCCAGACTTTCCAGGGACCGCAGAACACTGAAGCTTTCTTT
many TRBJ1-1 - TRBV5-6 CASSERITEAFF TGTGCCAGCAGCGAAAGAATCACTGAAGCTTTCTTT
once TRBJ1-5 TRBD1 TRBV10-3 CAIRGGQGTVQPQHF TGTGCCATCAGGGGAGGACAGGGCACGGTTCAGCCCCAGCATTTT
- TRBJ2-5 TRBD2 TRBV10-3 CAISEELAGQETQYF TGTGCCATCAGTGAGGAACTAGCGGGACAAGAGACCCAGTACTTC
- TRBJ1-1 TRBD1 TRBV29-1 CSVETGTGHTEAFF TGCAGCGTTGAAACTGGGACAGGGCACACTGAAGCTTTCTTT